The rows below give T cell receptor beta chains drawn from one sample of a study of blood T cells in healthy people across ages. TCRdb re-called the 5' RACE reads with MiXCR, one entry per CDR3 protein. The sample shows 550,000 to 600,000 distinct CDR3 sequences, more than 45% of them seen only once. The specimen sequenced was blood. The receptors derive from a man at least 80 years old in good health. Both conserved end residues are part of each CDR3. The order of the fields is V gene, J gene, CDR3 protein.

V gene: TRBV5-1
J gene: TRBJ2-2
CDR3 protein: CASSLEDHTTGELFF

V gene: TRBV19
J gene: TRBJ2-1
CDR3 protein: CASGGRAQFF

V gene: TRBV20-1
J gene: .
CDR3 protein: CSAQLLTSGSYEQYF

V gene: TRBV12-3/TRBV12-4
J gene: TRBJ2-7
CDR3 protein: CASSPRDRDNEQYF

V gene: TRBV6-6
J gene: TRBJ2-7
CDR3 protein: CASSYDAPGHSSYEQYF

V gene: TRBV6-5
J gene: TRBJ2-5
CDR3 protein: CASSYSAGLAGVERYF

V gene: TRBV18
J gene: .
CDR3 protein: CASSPDLEETQYF

V gene: TRBV29-1
J gene: TRBJ1-4
CDR3 protein: CSVEGQGGNEKLFF

V gene: TRBV11-2
J gene: TRBJ2-1
CDR3 protein: CASSLTRTGYTYNEQFF

V gene: TRBV27
J gene: TRBJ1-1
CDR3 protein: CASSLVRGADEAFF

V gene: TRBV20-1
J gene: TRBJ2-5
CDR3 protein: CSAASIAGGLQETQYF

V gene: TRBV20-1
J gene: TRBJ1-2
CDR3 protein: CGGTGSLREGYTF

V gene: TRBV3-1
J gene: TRBJ1-1
CDR3 protein: CASSQMGPNTEAFF

V gene: TRBV4-3
J gene: TRBJ2-1
CDR3 protein: CASSQGDRNEQFF

V gene: TRBV7-2
J gene: .
CDR3 protein: CASSLDLGQVETQYF

V gene: TRBV7-9
J gene: TRBJ2-1
CDR3 protein: CASSSGDGSSYNEQFF

V gene: TRBV7-9
J gene: TRBJ2-5
CDR3 protein: CASSRQGRPQETQYF

V gene: TRBV5-1
J gene: TRBJ2-3
CDR3 protein: CASKSSGDLVDTQYF

V gene: TRBV7-2
J gene: TRBJ1-2
CDR3 protein: CASSFNMGQGDYGYTF

V gene: TRBV15
J gene: TRBJ1-2
CDR3 protein: CATSRDLGRGTNYGYTF

V gene: TRBV6-2/TRBV6-3
J gene: TRBJ1-1
CDR3 protein: CASSFRQGTNEAFF

V gene: TRBV7-2
J gene: TRBJ1-6
CDR3 protein: CASSLVPNDRGGTLHF

V gene: TRBV6-6
J gene: TRBJ2-7
CDR3 protein: CASSSGPTYGQYF

V gene: TRBV20-1
J gene: .
CDR3 protein: CSARDGLAIGEQYF

V gene: TRBV6-2/TRBV6-3
J gene: .
CDR3 protein: CASRSTGTSAYNEQYF

V gene: TRBV4-3
J gene: TRBJ1-5
CDR3 protein: CASSQDDAINQPQHF

V gene: TRBV2
J gene: TRBJ1-4
CDR3 protein: CASRARRGSNEKLFF

V gene: TRBV11-2
J gene: .
CDR3 protein: CASSLSRNEQYF